The T cell receptor beta chain under discussion was sequenced for a study of cytomegalovirus exposure and HLA in healthy donors. The PCR was carried out with 60 Vbeta primers and 13 Jbeta primers. TCRdb keeps only in-frame clones here, not all; method: immunoSEQ multiplex PCR. This table has around 130,000 clones, approximately 74% appearing once. There are a few counts of this clone. This CDR3 is 16 amino acids long. Germline assignment: CDR1 SGHVT and CDR2 SQSDAQ. J gave up 2 bases and V 1 base, and 4 bases lay outside the gene matches. Material: PBMCs. V and J are TRBV7-4 and TRBJ2-7, with 11 nucleotides matching TRBD2. The receptor comes from a man in his forties in good health and CMV-seropositive. CDR3 in amino acids: CASSLGSSGGTYEQYF. The CDR3 bases are TGTGCCAGCAGCTTAGGATCTAGCGGGGGGACCTACGAGCAGTACTTC.